The 25 T cell receptor beta chains below all came from one sample that was sequenced in a study of CD8+ T cells in alopecia areata. Treatment indicated: oral pan-JAK inhibitor, 5-10 mg twice daily. RNA was extracted and reverse transcribed into cDNA as the sequencing template. Sequencing was performed with immunoSEQ multiplex PCR; in TCRdb, only in-frame clones are kept and a portion is missing. Among about 300,000 clones, roughly 60% were seen once, and the ten largest hold more than 1.5%. The material sequenced was CD4+ T cells sorted from blood, taken at week 24, from a patient treated with tofacitinib. These receptors were collected from a human donor with alopecia areata.

In DNA form, the CDR3 reads TGTGCCAGCAGGTCGAGGGGTTTCCGCGAGCAGTACTTC. As protein: CASRSRGFREQYF. The chain employs TRBV27 and TRBJ2-7, with D tentatively TRBD1 or TRBD2 (5 bases each). CDR1 is MNHEY and CDR2 is SMNVEV in the germline V gene (reference sequence). This CDR3 has 13 residues. The V end lost 6 bases, the J end lost 6 bases, and 15 bases lay between the germline ends.

The chain joins TRBV7-9 to TRBJ1-5; D gene unclear. The CDR3 loop spans 17 amino acids. Germline V gene lookup returns CDR1 SEHNR and CDR2 FQNEAQ (reference sequence). V lost 2 bases, J lost 4 bases, and 18 bases lay in between. CDR3 DNA sequence: TGTGCCAGCAGCTTAAGTGGAACGACGAGAGGTAATCAGCCCCAGCATTTT. Its protein is CASSLSGTTRGNQPQHF.

This clone has more than one count but fewer than ten. This chain uses TRBV1 with TRBJ2-5; the DNA was not compared with TRBD1, the D call given in the table. TRBV1 is flagged as a pseudogene. This CDR3 is 13 amino acids long. CDR3 coding DNA: TGCACCAGCAGCCAGGGGCCGATGGAGACCCAGTACTTC. Amino acid sequence: CTSSQGPMETQYF.

This chain joins TRBV29-1 and TRBJ2-2; 10 positions match TRBD2. The CDR3 length is 16 residues. J gave up 0 bases and V 6 bases, and 7 bases lay outside the gene matches. Looked up from germline, CDR1 is SQVTM and CDR2 is ANQGSEA. This CDR3 reads CSVAPAGGANTGELFF. CDR3 bases: TGCAGCGTGGCGCCAGCGGGGGGGGCGAACACCGGGGAGCTGTTTTTT.

The rearrangement joins TRBV30 to TRBJ1-4, with D unresolved. CDR3 length: 15 amino acids. In germline, CDR1 is GTSNPN, CDR2 SVGIG (reference sequence). Trimming left V 0 bases short and J 3 bases short, with 11 bases between. CDR3 amino acids: CAWSVGGNSNEKLFF. CDR3 bases: TGTGCCTGGAGTGTTGGAGGGAACTCTAATGAAAAACTGTTTTTT.

In this sample, this clone turned up a few times. The genes are TRBV7-9 and TRBJ2-7; TRBD1 is a possible D gene (6 bases). The CDR3 consists of 11 residues. Trimming removed 3 bases at V and 10 bases at J, with 10 bases between. CDR1 is SEHNR, CDR2 FQNEAQ, per germline (reference sequence). The CDR3 reads CASSFQGHQYF. The CDR3 nucleotides are TGTGCCAGCAGCTTCCAGGGGCACCAGTACTTC. The complete variable domain, with remaining parts taken from reference TRBV7-9 and TRBJ2-7, reads DTGVSQNPRHKITKRGQNVTFRCDPISEHNRLYWYRQTLGQGPEFLTYFQNEAQLEKSRLLSDRFSAERPKGSFSTLEIQRTEQGDSAMYLCASSFQGHQYFGPGTRLTVT.

As regards this clone: The sample has other DNA sequences that encode this CDR3 too. The chain joins TRBV30 to TRBJ2-5; a possible D gene is TRBD2 (5 bases). Trimming shortened V by 1 base and J by 5 bases, and 5 bases separated the two germline ends. Germline V CDR1 and CDR2: GTSNPN, SVGIG (reference sequence). The CDR3 sequence is 11 residues long. This CDR3 is CAWSGGETQYF. The CDR3 DNA sequence: TGTGCCTGGAGTGGAGGGGAGACCCAGTACTTC.

The chain links TRBV25-1 to TRBJ1-1; D call uncertain. Trimming took off 7 bases at V and 4 bases at J, with 16 bases between the two ends. The CDR3 is 14 amino acids. Looked up from germline, CDR1 is MGHDK and CDR2 is SYGVNS. CDR3 loop: CASTPSLSGTEAFF. As DNA, the CDR3 is TGTGCCAGCACCCCTAGTCTGTCGGGCACTGAAGCTTTCTTT.

The gene calls are TRBV6-5 and TRBJ2-7, with 8 bases lining up with TRBD2. The CDR3 contains 14 residues. Looked up from germline, CDR1 is MNHEY and CDR2 is SVGAGI. The V and J ends lost 10 bases and 2 bases, in that order; junction bases with no gene match: 10. The CDR3 DNA follows: TGTGCCACCACTGCGCGGACTAGCCCCTACGAGCAGTACTTC. Translating gives CATTARTSPYEQYF.

The chain couples TRBV2 to TRBJ2-1, with 7 bases identical to TRBD1. This CDR3 spans 13 amino acids. Trimming took 6 bases from V and 5 from J; bases not matched to a gene: 4. Germline lookup yields CDR1 SNHLY and CDR2 FYNNEI. For the CDR3, the DNA is TGTGCCAGCAGCCTCGACAGGGACAATGAGCAGTTCTTC. Residues: CASSLDRDNEQFF. The full variable domain, completed using reference TRBV2 and TRBJ2-1, is EPEVTQTPSHQVTQMGQEVILRCVPISNHLYFYWYRQILGQKVEFLVSFYNNEISEKSEIFDDQFSVERPDGSNFTLKIRSTKLEDSAMYFCASSLDRDNEQFFGPGTRLTVL.

The chain is built from TRBV5-1 and TRBJ2-5, with TRBD1 matching 8 bases. CDR3 length: 14 amino acids. J was trimmed by 5 bases and V by 4 bases; bases with no gene match: 7. Germline-derived CDR1 and CDR2 are SGHRS and YFSETQ. The CDR3 DNA sequence: TGCGCCAGCAGCCCCGGACAGGGTGGGGAGACCCAGTACTTC. This gives the protein CASSPGQGGETQYF. Complete variable domain (other parts from reference TRBV5-1 and TRBJ2-5): KAGVTQTPRYLIKTRGQQVTLSCSPISGHRSVSWYQQTPGQGLQFLFEYFSETQRNKGNFPGRFSGRQFSNSRSEMNVSTLELGDSALYLCASSPGQGGETQYFGPGTRLLVL.

The chain couples TRBV29-1 to TRBJ1-1; D not resolved. Germline V lookup: CDR1 SQVTM, CDR2 ANQGSEA. This CDR3 region has 12 residues. Trimming took 7 bases from V and 0 from J, leaving 9 bases between them. The CDR3 sequence: CSAIRVNTEAFF. In nucleotides, the CDR3 is TGCAGCGCTATCCGGGTGAACACTGAAGCTTTCTTT.

The chain couples TRBV30 to TRBJ2-1; TRBD2 matches 9 bases. This CDR3 has 15 residues. From germline, CDR1 is GTSNPN and CDR2 SVGIG (reference sequence). V was clipped by 5 bases and J by 8 bases; unmatched bases: 13. Here the CDR3 DNA reads TGTGCCTGGCAATCCAACCGCGGGGGGGCCTATGAGCAGTTCTTC. Translation gives CAWQSNRGGAYEQFF.

Only one count was recorded for this clone. The V and J genes are TRBV9 and TRBJ2-3; no clear D. The CDR3 consists of 15 residues. V lost 0 bases and J lost 0, with 8 bases in between. Germline V CDR1 and CDR2: SGDLS, YYNGEE. CDR3 residues: CASSVAAPSTDTQYF. The CDR3 DNA reads as TGTGCCAGCAGCGTAGCGGCCCCTAGCACAGATACGCAGTATTTT.

The CDR3 sequence is CASTPTLNQETQYF. CDR3 nucleotide sequence: TGTGCCAGCACCCCGACTCTGAACCAAGAGACCCAGTACTTC. The V call is TRBV7-2, the J call TRBJ2-5, with unresolved D. CDR1 and CDR2 (germline): SGHTA, FQGNSA. The V and J ends lost 7 bases and 0 bases respectively, with 12 bases between them. This CDR3 has 14 amino acids.

This clone was seen more than once but under ten times. V gene TRBV7-2 combines with J gene TRBJ1-2, with a tentative D call TRBD1 (5 bases). The V gene lost 7 bases and the J gene lost 0 bases, with 12 bases spanning the gap. This CDR3 region has 14 residues. CDR1 is SGHTA and CDR2 is FQGNSA in the germline V gene. As DNA, the CDR3 is TGTGCCAGCACCGGAATCAGGGCTAACTATGGCTACACCTTC. It encodes CASTGIRANYGYTF.

The genes are TRBV14 and TRBJ2-1, with D unresolved. CDR1 SGHDN and CDR2 FVKESK come from the germline V gene. V was clipped by 5 bases and J by 6 bases, with 8 bases between them. The CDR3 is 12 amino acids. Written as DNA, the CDR3 is TGTGCCAGCAGCGAGGACCCCAATGAGCAGTTCTTC. Amino acid sequence: CASSEDPNEQFF.

Only a few counts were recorded for this clone. V usage is TRBV7-2 and J usage is TRBJ1-1; 7 bases match TRBD1. J was trimmed by 10 bases and V by 5 bases; bases with no gene match: 7. Germline V gives CDR1 SGHTA, CDR2 FQGNSA. The CDR3 totals 12 residues. The CDR3 region has the DNA TGTGCCAGCAGCCCCCGACAGGGTGTAGCTTTCTTT. It translates to CASSPRQGVAFF. The full variable domain, rest sourced from reference TRBV7-2 and TRBJ1-1, is GAGVSQSPSNKVTEKGKDVELRCDPISGHTALYWYRQSLGQGLEFLIYFQGNSAPDKSGLPSDRFSAERTGGSVSTLTIQRTQQEDSAVYLCASSPRQGVAFFGQGTRLTVV.

This clone was detected only a few times. This chain joins TRBV29-1 and TRBJ2-5; 9 bases align to TRBD1. The V gene's germline CDR1 is SQVTM and CDR2 ANQGSEA. CDR3 size: 13 residues. J gave up 5 bases and V 7 bases, and 8 bases lay outside the gene matches. Here the CDR3 reads CSGRQGVVETQYF. As DNA, the CDR3 is TGCAGCGGAAGACAGGGGGTGGTCGAGACCCAGTACTTC.

The rearrangement uses TRBV7-6 and TRBJ2-1, with 12 bases fitting TRBD1. The CDR3 contains 15 residues. CDR1 SGHVS and CDR2 FNYEAQ come from the germline V gene. Unmatched junction bases numbered 6, after V lost 6 bases and J lost 6 bases. The CDR3 nucleotides read TGTGCCAGCAGGAGGCCGGGACAGGGGGCCAATGAGCAGTTCTTC. This gives the protein CASRRPGQGANEQFF.

V gene TRBV29-1 combines with J gene TRBJ1-2, with 8 bases lining up with TRBD1. Germline lookup yields CDR1 SQVTM and CDR2 ANQGSEA. V shed 7 bases and J 5 bases; nucleotides not matched to a gene: 9. This CDR3 contains 13 residues. CDR3 loop: CSAATGAPYGYTF. The CDR3 nucleotides read TGCAGCGCCGCGACAGGGGCACCTTATGGCTACACCTTC.

V and J are TRBV7-2 and TRBJ2-1; 7 nucleotides match TRBD1. Germline CDR1 and CDR2: SGHTA and FQGNSA. The trim removed 5 bases at V and 3 bases at J, leaving 7 bases unmatched. This CDR3 has 15 residues. The CDR3: CASSPGDRSYNEQFF. Written as DNA, the CDR3 is TGTGCCAGCAGCCCAGGGGACAGAAGCTACAATGAGCAGTTCTTC.

Details on this clone: The sample carries other DNA sequences with the same CDR3. CDR3 sequence reads: CAIRGNTEAFF. Here the CDR3 DNA reads TGTGCCATCCGAGGGAACACTGAAGCTTTCTTT. The chain joins TRBV10-3 to TRBJ1-1; D call uncertain. This CDR3 has 11 amino acids. Trimming removed 8 bases at V and 1 base at J, with 5 bases between. Germline V gene data show CDR1 as ENHRY and CDR2 as SYGVKD.

CDR3 in DNA: TGTGCCAGCAGCCCCGAGGGACAGAACTATGGCTACACCTTC. Its translation is CASSPEGQNYGYTF. The rearrangement uses TRBV9 and TRBJ1-2, with 7 bases fitting TRBD1. V lost 4 bases and J lost 2; bases outside the gene matches: 5. The CDR3 spans 14 residues. The germline gives CDR1 SGDLS, CDR2 YYNGEE.

The rearrangement joins TRBV5-1 to TRBJ2-5; TRBD1 aligns across 11 bases. CDR3 length: 16 residues. After removal of 2 bases from V and 3 bases from J, the junction contained 6 bases not matched to a gene. From germline, CDR1 is SGHRS and CDR2 YFSETQ. The CDR3 here is CASSLLPGQGEETQYF. In DNA, the CDR3 is TGCGCCAGCAGCTTACTCCCGGGACAGGGGGAAGAGACCCAGTACTTC.